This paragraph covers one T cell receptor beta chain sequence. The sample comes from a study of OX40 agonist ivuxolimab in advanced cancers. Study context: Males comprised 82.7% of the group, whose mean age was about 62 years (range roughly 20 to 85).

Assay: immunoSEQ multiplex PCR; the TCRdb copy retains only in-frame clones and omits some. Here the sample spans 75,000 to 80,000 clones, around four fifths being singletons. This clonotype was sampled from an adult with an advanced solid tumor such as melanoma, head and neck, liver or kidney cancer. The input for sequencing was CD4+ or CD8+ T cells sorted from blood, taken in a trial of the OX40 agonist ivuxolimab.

CDR3 residues: CASSLVLANGELFF. The CDR3 DNA reads TGCGCCAGCAGCTTGGTTTTAGCAAACGGGGAGCTGTTTTTT. The chain carries TRBV5-1 and TRBJ2-2; no reliable D call. The CDR3 has 14 amino acids. From germline, CDR1 is SGHRS and CDR2 YFSETQ. V lost 0 bases and J lost 7, with 10 bases in between.